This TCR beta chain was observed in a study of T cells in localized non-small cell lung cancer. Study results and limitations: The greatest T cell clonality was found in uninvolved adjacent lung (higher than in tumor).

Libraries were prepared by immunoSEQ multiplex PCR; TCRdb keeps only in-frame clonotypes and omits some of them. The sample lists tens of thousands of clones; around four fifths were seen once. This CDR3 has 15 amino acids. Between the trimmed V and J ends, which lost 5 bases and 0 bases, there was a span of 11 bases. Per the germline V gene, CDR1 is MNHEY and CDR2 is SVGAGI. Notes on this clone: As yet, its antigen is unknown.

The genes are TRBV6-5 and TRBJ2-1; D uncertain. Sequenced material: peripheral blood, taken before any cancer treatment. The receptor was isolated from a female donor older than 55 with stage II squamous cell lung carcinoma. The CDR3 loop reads CASSQTDGSYNEQFF. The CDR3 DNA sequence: TGTGCCAGCAGTCAGACGGACGGCTCCTACAATGAGCAGTTCTTC.